The next 10 T cell receptor beta chains were all read from a single sample in a study of blood T cell repertoires in COVID-19. The assay was immunoSEQ multiplex PCR, and TCRdb's table has in-frame clones only and misses some. The sample has around 200,000 clones; more than 75% are singletons. The specimen was peripheral blood. These receptors came from a man in his forties with active or convalescent COVID-19.

The V call is TRBV19, the J call TRBJ2-7; 9 nucleotides match TRBD1. Germline V lookup: CDR1 LNHDA, CDR2 SQIVND (reference sequence). The CDR3 is made up of 16 amino acids. J lost 6 bases, V lost 5 bases, and 14 bases had no gene match. CDR3 sequence reads: CASSHLPGQGSTEQYF. The CDR3 bases are TGTGCCAGTAGTCACCTCCCGGGACAGGGTTCGACCGAGCAGTACTTC.

The CDR3 loop reads CASSQDSLAGSLRELFF. The CDR3 bases are TGCGCCAGCAGCCAAGATAGCCTAGCGGGGAGCCTAAGGGAGCTGTTTTTT. This chain joins TRBV4-1 and TRBJ2-2, with 9 bases that match TRBD2. The CDR3 has 17 amino acids. The ends lost 0 bases at V and 9 bases at J; junction bases unmatched: 11. CDR1 is MGHRA and CDR2 is YSYEKL in the germline V gene.

The chain couples TRBV24-1 to TRBJ1-5, with D maybe TRBD1 (5 bases). The germline CDR1 and CDR2 sequences are KGHDR and SFDVKD. The CDR3 has 16 residues. V lost 3 bases and J lost 4, with 15 bases in between. CDR3 DNA sequence: TGTGCCACCAGTGATGTCGCGGCGGGGCCTAATCAGCCCCAGCATTTT. This translates into CATSDVAAGPNQPQHF.

CDR3: CASSSMTNQYF. Written as DNA, the CDR3 is TGTGCCAGCAGTTCAATGACAAACCAGTACTTC. The rearrangement joins TRBV27 to TRBJ2-7; no firm D call. CDR3 length: 11 amino acids. V lost 4 bases, J lost 10 bases, and 11 bases lay in between. Germline V gene lookup returns CDR1 MNHEY and CDR2 SMNVEV (reference sequence).

In this sample, this clone turned up once. The rearrangement joins TRBV14 to TRBJ1-2; D call uncertain. This CDR3 has 14 amino acids. Germline loops: CDR1 SGHDN, CDR2 FVKESK. The V end lost 3 bases, the J end lost 2 bases, and 10 bases lay between the germline ends. CDR3 in amino acids: CASSQGLWNYGYTF. The CDR3 bases are TGTGCCAGCAGCCAGGGCCTATGGAACTATGGCTACACCTTC.

This chain links TRBV15 with TRBJ1-1; D unresolved. V was shortened by 4 bases and J by 3 bases, with 12 bases between the two germline ends. The germline gives CDR1 LNHNV, CDR2 YYDKDF (reference sequence). CDR3 length: 14 residues. CDR3 sequence reads: CATSKEVEYTEAFF. In nucleotides, the CDR3 is TGTGCCACCAGCAAGGAGGTGGAGTACACTGAAGCTTTCTTT.

V gene TRBV19 combines with J gene TRBJ1-3; D uncertain. This CDR3 contains 13 residues. V was trimmed by 5 bases and J by 0 bases, leaving 5 bases between them. Per the germline V gene, CDR1 is LNHDA and CDR2 is SQIVND (reference sequence). CDR3 sequence: CASSFSSGNTIYF. In nucleotides, the CDR3 is TGTGCCAGTAGTTTCAGCTCTGGAAACACCATATATTTT.

The gene calls are TRBV4-3 and TRBJ1-4, with D perhaps TRBD1 (5 bases). Germline lookup yields CDR1 LGHNA and CDR2 YSLEER. V was trimmed by 1 base and J by 7 bases, leaving 16 bases between them. CDR3 length equals 16 residues. The chain's CDR3 is CASSQGTGGVREKLFF. Here the CDR3 DNA reads TGCGCCAGCAGCCAAGGCACGGGGGGGGTTCGTGAAAAACTGTTTTTT.

The chain uses TRBV14 and TRBJ2-1; D possibly corresponds to TRBD2 (6 bases). This CDR3 contains 16 residues. Per germline, CDR1 SGHDN and CDR2 FVKESK. Trimming cost V 4 bases and J 7 bases, with 20 bases left between them. CDR3 DNA sequence: TGTGCCAGCAGCCCGCTAGCGCGGCTTGGGGGGAATGAGCAGTTCTTC. It is translated as CASSPLARLGGNEQFF. Full variable domain (outside the CDR3, taken from reference TRBV14 and TRBJ2-1): EAGVTQFPSHSVIEKGQTVTLRCDPISGHDNLYWYRRVMGKEIKFLLHFVKESKQDESGMPNNRFLAERTGGTYSTLKVQPAELEDSGVYFCASSPLARLGGNEQFFGPGTRLTVL.

The rearrangement uses TRBV9 and TRBJ1-1, with D uncertain. Germline V gives CDR1 SGDLS, CDR2 YYNGEE. Trimming pared 0 bases from V and 1 base from J, leaving 7 bases between. This CDR3 is built from 14 residues. The CDR3 nucleotides are TGTGCCAGCAGCGTAGGAACAGAGAACACTGAAGCTTTCTTT. This translates into CASSVGTENTEAFF.